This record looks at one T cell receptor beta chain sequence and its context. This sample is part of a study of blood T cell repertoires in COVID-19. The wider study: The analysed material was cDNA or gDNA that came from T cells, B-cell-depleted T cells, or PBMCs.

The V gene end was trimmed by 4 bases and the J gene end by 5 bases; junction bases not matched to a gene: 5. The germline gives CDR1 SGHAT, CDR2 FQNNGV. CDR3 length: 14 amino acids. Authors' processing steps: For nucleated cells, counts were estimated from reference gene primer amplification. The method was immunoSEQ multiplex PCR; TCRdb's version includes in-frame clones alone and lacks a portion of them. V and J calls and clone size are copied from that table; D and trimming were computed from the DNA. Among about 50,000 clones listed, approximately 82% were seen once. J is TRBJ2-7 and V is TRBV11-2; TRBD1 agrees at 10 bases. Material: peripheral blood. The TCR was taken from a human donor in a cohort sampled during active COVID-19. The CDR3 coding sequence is TGTGCCAGCAGCTCCCCCGGACAGGGGGACGAGCAGTACTTC. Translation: CASSSPGQGDEQYF.